The clone carrying this T cell receptor beta chain was counted only a few times. The assay was immunoSEQ multiplex PCR, and TCRdb's table has in-frame clones only and misses some. Here the sample spans 75,000 to 100,000 clones, more than 90% being singletons. The data derive from a study of control samples from healthy donors and cancer patients. The germline V gene has CDR1 DFQATT and CDR2 SNEGSKA (reference sequence). The CDR3 totals 10 residues. V gave up 6 bases and J gave up 13 bases, with 15 bases separating them. The sequenced sample was blood. The V call is TRBV20-1, the J call TRBJ2-5; no clear D gene. This clonotype was sampled from a human donor in good health. The donor label of this sample is uncertain. The CDR3 loop reads CSASATVTYF. The CDR3 DNA follows: TGCAGTGCCAGCGCGACGGTCACGTACTTC.